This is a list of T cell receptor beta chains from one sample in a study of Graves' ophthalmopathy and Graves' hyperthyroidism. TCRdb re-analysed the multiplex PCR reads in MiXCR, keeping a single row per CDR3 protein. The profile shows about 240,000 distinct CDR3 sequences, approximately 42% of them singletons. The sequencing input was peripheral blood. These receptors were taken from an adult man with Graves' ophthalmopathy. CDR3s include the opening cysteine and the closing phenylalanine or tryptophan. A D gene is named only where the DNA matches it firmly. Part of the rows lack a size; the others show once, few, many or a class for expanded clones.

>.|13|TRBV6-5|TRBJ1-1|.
CASSLVRGTEAFF
TGTGCCAGCAGCCTCGTCAGGGGCACTGAAGCTTTCTTT
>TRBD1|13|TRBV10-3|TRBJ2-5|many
CAISRQGMETQYF
TGTGCCATCAGTCGACAGGGGATGGAGACCCAGTACTTC
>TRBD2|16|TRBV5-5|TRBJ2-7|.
CASSLGTSGNSYEQYF
TGTGCCAGCAGCTTGGGGACTAGCGGTAACTCCTACGAGCAGTACTTC
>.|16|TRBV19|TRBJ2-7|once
CASSIGVGVVCYEQYF
TGTGCCAGTAGTATAGGGGTCGGTGTCGTGTGCTACGAGCAGTACTTC
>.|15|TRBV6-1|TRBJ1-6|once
CASSEIPGNNSPLHF
TGTGCCAGCAGTGAAATACCAGGGAACAATTCACCCCTCCACTTT
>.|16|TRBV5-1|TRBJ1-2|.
CASSLEGTAPNYGYTF
TGCGCCAGCAGCTTGGAGGGAACAGCACCTAACTATGGCTACACCTTC
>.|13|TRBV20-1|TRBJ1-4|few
CSARTGYNEKLFF
TGCAGTGCCCGGACGGGATATAATGAAAAACTGTTTTTT
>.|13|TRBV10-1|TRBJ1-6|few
CASSEPDNSPLHF
TGCGCCAGCAGTGAGCCAGATAATTCACCCCTCCACTTT
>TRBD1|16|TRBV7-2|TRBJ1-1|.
CASSLATGGAGTEAFF
TGTGCCAGCAGCTTAGCGACAGGGGGCGCTGGCACTGAAGCTTTCTTT
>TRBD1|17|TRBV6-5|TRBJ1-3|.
CASSYQRGQGAGNTIYF
TGTGCCAGCAGTTACCAGAGAGGACAGGGGGCTGGAAACACCATATATTTT
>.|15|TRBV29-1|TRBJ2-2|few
CSVRIDRGNTGELFF
TGCAGCGTTCGTATCGATAGGGGGAACACCGGGGAGCTGTTTTTT
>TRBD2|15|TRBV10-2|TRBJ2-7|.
CASSQGSGGAYEQYF
TGTGCCAGCAGCCAAGGTAGCGGGGGGGCGTACGAGCAGTACTTC
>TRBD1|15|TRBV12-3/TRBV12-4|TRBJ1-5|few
CASSVDRAWDQPQHF
TGTGCCAGCAGTGTGGACAGGGCATGGGATCAGCCCCAGCATTTT
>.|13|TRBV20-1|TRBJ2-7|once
CSAREVLAHEQYF
TGCAGTGCTAGAGAAGTACTAGCCCACGAGCAGTACTTC
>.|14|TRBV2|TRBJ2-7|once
CASSFLKESYEQYF
TGTGCCAGCAGTTTCTTGAAAGAGAGCTACGAGCAGTACTTC
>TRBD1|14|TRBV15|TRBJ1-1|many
CATSRDRGHTEAFF
TGTGCCACCAGCAGAGACAGGGGGCACACTGAAGCTTTCTTT
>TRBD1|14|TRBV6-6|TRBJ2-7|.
CASTMTGTGSEQYF
TGTGCCAGCACCATGACCGGGACAGGGTCCGAGCAGTACTTC
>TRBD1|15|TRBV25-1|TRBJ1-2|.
CASSEFSTGGDGYTF
TGTGCCAGCAGTGAATTTTCGACAGGGGGAGATGGCTACACCTTC
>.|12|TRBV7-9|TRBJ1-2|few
CASSPGHHGYTF
TGTGCCAGCAGCCCTGGACATCATGGCTACACCTTC
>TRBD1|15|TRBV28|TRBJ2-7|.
CASSFATGYSYEQYF
TGTGCCAGCAGTTTTGCGACAGGGTACTCCTACGAGCAGTACTTC
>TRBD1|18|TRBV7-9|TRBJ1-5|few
CASSLTGTGDQGNQPQHF
TGTGCCAGCAGCTTAACCGGGACAGGGGACCAGGGCAATCAGCCCCAGCATTTT
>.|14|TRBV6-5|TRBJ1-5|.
CASSYSAGNQPQHF
TGTGCCAGCAGTTACTCGGCAGGGAATCAGCCCCAGCATTTT
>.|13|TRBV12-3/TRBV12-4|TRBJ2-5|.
CASSGQIRETQYF
TGTGCCAGCAGTGGACAGATCCGAGAGACCCAGTACTTC
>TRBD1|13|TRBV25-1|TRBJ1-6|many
CASCGQGISPLHF
TGTGCCAGTTGCGGACAGGGTATTTCACCCCTCCACTTT
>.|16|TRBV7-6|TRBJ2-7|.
CASASPRDSPPYEQYF
TGTGCCAGCGCCTCCCCGCGCGACAGCCCGCCCTACGAGCAGTACTTC
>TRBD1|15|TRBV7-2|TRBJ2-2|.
CASSWTGTNTGELFF
TGTGCCAGCAGCTGGACAGGGACGAACACCGGGGAGCTGTTTTTT
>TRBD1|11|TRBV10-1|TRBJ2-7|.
CASGTGVEQYF
TGCGCCAGCGGGACAGGGGTCGAGCAGTACTTC
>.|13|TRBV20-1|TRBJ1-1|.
CSARGQMNTEAFF
TGCAGTGCCCGTGGACAGATGAACACTGAAGCTTTCTTT
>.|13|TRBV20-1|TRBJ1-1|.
CSAVPWAGTEAFF
TGCAGTGCTGTACCCTGGGCGGGTACTGAAGCTTTCTTT
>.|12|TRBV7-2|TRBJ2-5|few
CASSQATETQYF
TGTGCCAGCAGCCAAGCCACCGAGACCCAGTACTTC
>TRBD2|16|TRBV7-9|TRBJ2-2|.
CASSLGLAGNAGELFF
TGTGCCAGCAGCTTAGGGCTAGCGGGAAACGCCGGGGAGCTGTTTTTT
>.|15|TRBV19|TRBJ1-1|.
CASSRETALGGEAFF
TGTGCCAGTAGTCGCGAGACAGCCTTGGGCGGTGAAGCTTTCTTT
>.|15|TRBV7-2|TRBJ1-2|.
CASSLLGEILYGYTF
TGTGCCAGCAGCTTGCTCGGGGAAATTTTATATGGCTACACCTTC
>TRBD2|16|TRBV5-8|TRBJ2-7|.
CASSGGGRGTIYEQYF
TGTGCCAGCTCGGGGGGGGGCCGCGGGACGATCTACGAGCAGTACTTC
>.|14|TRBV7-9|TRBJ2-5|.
CASSLGGELGPQYF
TGTGCCAGCAGCTTAGGTGGCGAGCTTGGGCCCCAGTACTTC
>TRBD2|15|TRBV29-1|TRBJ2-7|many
CSVAGTSPDPYEQYF
TGCAGCGTTGCAGGGACTAGCCCCGACCCCTACGAGCAGTACTTC
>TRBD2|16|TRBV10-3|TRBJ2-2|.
CAISESLAGGTGELFF
TGTGCCATCAGTGAGTCGTTGGCGGGAGGCACCGGGGAGCTGTTTTTT
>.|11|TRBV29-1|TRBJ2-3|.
CSVHWGYQQYF
TGCAGCGTCCATTGGGGGTACCAGCAGTATTTT
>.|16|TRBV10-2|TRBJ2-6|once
CASSPRGTSRANVLTF
TGTGCCAGCAGCCCTCGGGGGACTTCCAGGGCCAACGTCCTGACTTTC
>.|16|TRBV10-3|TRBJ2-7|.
CAISESTGLTTYEQYF
TGTGCCATCAGTGAGTCGACAGGCCTCACAACCTACGAGCAGTACTTC
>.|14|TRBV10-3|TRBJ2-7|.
CASEMDSLSYEQYF
TGTGCCAGCGAGATGGACAGCCTCTCCTACGAGCAGTACTTC
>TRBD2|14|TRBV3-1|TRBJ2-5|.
CASSQRAGQETQYF
TGTGCCAGCAGCCAACGAGCGGGGCAAGAGACCCAGTACTTC
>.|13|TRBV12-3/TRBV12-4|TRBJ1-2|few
CASSLTRTRGYTF
TGTGCCAGCAGCCTTACGAGAACGCGAGGCTACACCTTC
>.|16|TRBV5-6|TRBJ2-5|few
CASSSVTGPYQETQYF
TGTGCCAGCAGCTCGGTAACAGGGCCGTACCAAGAGACCCAGTACTTC
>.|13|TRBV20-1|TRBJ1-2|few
CSAPGLYNYGYTF
TGCAGTGCCCCGGGACTGTACAACTATGGCTACACCTTC
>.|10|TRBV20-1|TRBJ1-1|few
CSARWAEAFF
TGCAGTGCTAGATGGGCCGAAGCTTTCTTT
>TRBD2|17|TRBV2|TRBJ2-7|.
CASSDRAGTSGRPEQYF
TGTGCCAGCAGTGACAGGGCCGGGACTAGCGGGAGGCCCGAGCAGTACTTC
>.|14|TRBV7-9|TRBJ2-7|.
CASNPRAEAYEQYF
TGTGCCAGCAACCCTCGGGCAGAGGCCTACGAGCAGTACTTC
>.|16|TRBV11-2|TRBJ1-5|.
CASSLGSGLANQPQHF
TGTGCCAGCAGCTTAGGGTCAGGATTGGCCAATCAGCCCCAGCATTTT
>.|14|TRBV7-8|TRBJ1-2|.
CACSLGDMASGYTF
TGTGCCTGCAGCTTAGGGGACATGGCCAGTGGCTACACCTTC
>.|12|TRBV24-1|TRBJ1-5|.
CATSGGEQPQHF
TGTGCCACCAGTGGGGGAGAACAGCCCCAGCATTTT
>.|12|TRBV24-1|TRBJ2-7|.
CATSGIGHEQYF
TGTGCCACCAGTGGAATCGGACACGAGCAGTACTTC
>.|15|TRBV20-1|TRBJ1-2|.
CSARDRAGANYGYTF
TGCAGTGCTAGAGATAGGGCAGGGGCTAACTATGGCTACACCTTC
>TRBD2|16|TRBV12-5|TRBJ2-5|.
CASALGLAGIRETQYF
TGTGCTAGTGCCCTCGGACTAGCGGGGATCCGAGAGACCCAGTACTTC
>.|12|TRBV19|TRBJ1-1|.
CASSKENTEAFF
TGTGCCAGTAGTAAAGAGAACACTGAAGCTTTCTTT
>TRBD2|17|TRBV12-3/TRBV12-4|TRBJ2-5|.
CASSPALAGTTQETQYF
TGTGCCAGCAGCCCGGCCCTAGCGGGGACAACCCAAGAGACCCAGTACTTC
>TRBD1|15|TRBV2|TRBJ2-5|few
CASKGQGSYQETQYF
TGTGCCAGCAAGGGACAGGGATCGTACCAAGAGACCCAGTACTTC
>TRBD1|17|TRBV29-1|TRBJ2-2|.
CSAHSLNRDRGTGELFF
TGCAGCGCCCACTCACTAAACCGGGACAGGGGCACCGGGGAGCTGTTTTTT
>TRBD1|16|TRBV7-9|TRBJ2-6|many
CASSLGTGAGANVLTF
TGTGCCAGCAGCTTAGGGACAGGGGCTGGGGCCAACGTCCTGACTTTC